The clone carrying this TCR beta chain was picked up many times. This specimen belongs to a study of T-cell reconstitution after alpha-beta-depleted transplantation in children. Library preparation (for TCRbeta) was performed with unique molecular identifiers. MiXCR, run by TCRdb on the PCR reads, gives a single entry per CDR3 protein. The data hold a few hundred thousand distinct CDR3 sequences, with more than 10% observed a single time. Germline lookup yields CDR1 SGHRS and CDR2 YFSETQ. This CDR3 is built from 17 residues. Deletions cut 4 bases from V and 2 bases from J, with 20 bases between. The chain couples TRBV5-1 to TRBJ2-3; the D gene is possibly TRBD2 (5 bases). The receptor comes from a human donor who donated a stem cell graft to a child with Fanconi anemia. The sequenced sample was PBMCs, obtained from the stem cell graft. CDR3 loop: CASSLIEALLDTDTQYF. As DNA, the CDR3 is TGCGCCAGCAGCCTGATCGAGGCCCTACTAGACACAGATACGCAGTATTTT.